This TCR beta chain emerged from a study of cytomegalovirus exposure and HLA in healthy donors. About the study: T cells numbering around 180 million yielded some 100 million unique TCR beta sequences in an earlier analysis.

Note on this clone: What it binds is unknown.

Trimming left V 3 bases short and J 1 base short, with 6 bases between. Germline lookup yields CDR1 MGHRA and CDR2 YSYEKL. The CDR3 loop spans 14 amino acids. The PCR made use of 60 Vbeta and 13 Jbeta primers. Assay: immunoSEQ multiplex PCR; the TCRdb copy retains only in-frame clones and omits some. This table has roughly 100,000 clones, approximately 77% appearing once. Findings and limits, study-wide: As immune exposure information, only CMV serostatus was available. It was confirmed in vitro that a few of the CMV-associated chains were specific for CMV antigens.

This receptor was obtained from a woman aged 40-49 years in good health and CMV-seronegative. The V and J genes are TRBV4-1 and TRBJ2-2, with unresolved D. What was sequenced was PBMCs. The CDR3 sequence: CASSQGENTGELFF. The CDR3 DNA sequence: TGCGCCAGCAGCCAGGGCGAGAACACCGGGGAGCTGTTTTTT.